What follows are 13 T cell receptor beta chains derived from one specimen sequenced in a study of blood T cell repertoires in COVID-19 (dated by TCRdb to the early 2020s). The library was made by the immunoSEQ multiplex PCR assay. Here the immuneACCESS table is served through TCRdb, limited to in-frame sequences with V and J called. Missing clones are a known gap in these copies; in checked studies unresolved V genes cover under half, and the rest lacks a known reason. Here the sample has 55,000 to 75,000 clones; 80% to 85% occur a single time. Approximately 10% of the sample is held by the ten biggest clonotypes. The source material was peripheral blood. These receptors were obtained from an older man with COVID-19, enrolled during active disease.

The chain combines TRBV4-3 with TRBJ2-2; D remains unclear. The V gene lost 0 bases and the J gene lost 7 bases, with 9 bases spanning the gap. This CDR3 region has 14 residues. CDR1 is LGHNA, CDR2 YSLEER, per germline. The DNA for the CDR3 is TGCGCCAGCAGCCAAGATATGCAGTTCGGGGAGCTGTTTTTT. Protein product: CASSQDMQFGELFF.

The sample holds a few counts of this clone. This chain joins TRBV7-2 and TRBJ1-1, with D possibly TRBD1 on 6 matching bases. Germline V gene sequence: CDR1 SGHTA, CDR2 FQGNSA. V lost 5 bases and J 0 bases, leaving 10 bases between the germline ends. This CDR3 spans 14 amino acids. CDR3 in amino acids: CASSKRGMNTEAFF. The CDR3 nucleotides read TGTGCCAGCAGCAAAAGGGGGATGAACACTGAAGCTTTCTTT.

V gene TRBV28 combines with J gene TRBJ2-7; 7 nucleotides match TRBD1. Germline V lookup: CDR1 MDHEN, CDR2 SYDVKM. The CDR3 loop spans 16 amino acids. With V trimmed by 4 bases and J by 2 bases, 11 bases remained unmatched. The CDR3 coding sequence is TGTGCCAGCAGTTCAGCCCCCCGGACAGGCACCTACGAGCAGTACTTC. Translation: CASSSAPRTGTYEQYF.

This sequence joins TRBV5-1 and TRBJ2-3; 8 bases fit TRBD1. V gave up 0 bases and J gave up 3 bases; unmatched junction bases: 9. From germline, CDR1 is SGHRS and CDR2 YFSETQ. There are 17 residues in the CDR3. DNA for the CDR3: TGCGCCAGCAGCTTGGCCGGACAGGGAGTTGGGACAGATACGCAGTATTTT. As protein: CASSLAGQGVGTDTQYF.

The J gene is TRBJ1-5, the V gene TRBV15, with D perhaps TRBD1 (6 bases). CDR1 is LNHNV and CDR2 is YYDKDF in the germline V gene (reference sequence). Trimming removed 1 base from V and 0 bases from J, with 13 bases in between. The CDR3 has 17 residues. CDR3 amino acids: CATSRGLDRDSNQPQHF. Written as DNA, the CDR3 is TGTGCCACCAGCAGAGGGTTGGACAGAGATAGCAATCAGCCCCAGCATTTT.

The CDR3 sequence is CATSRVRAGSYGYTF. In DNA, the CDR3 is TGTGCCACCAGCAGAGTCCGGGCGGGCAGCTATGGCTACACCTTC. The V gene is TRBV15, the J gene TRBJ1-2, with D hard to call. This CDR3 spans 15 amino acids. Germline loops: CDR1 LNHNV, CDR2 YYDKDF (reference sequence). The V gene lost 1 base and the J gene lost 4 bases, with 13 bases spanning the gap.

V gene TRBV9 combines with J gene TRBJ2-5; D perhaps matches TRBD1 (6 bases). Trimming shortened V by 6 bases and J by 5 bases, and 14 bases separated the two germline ends. Germline V gene sequence: CDR1 SGDLS, CDR2 YYNGEE. This CDR3 region has 13 residues. The CDR3: CASTGADEETQYF. DNA of the CDR3: TGTGCCAGCACAGGGGCTGATGAGGAGACCCAGTACTTC.

This clone was picked up many times. V and J are TRBV29-1 and TRBJ2-5, with TRBD1 identical over 7 bases. With 5 bases clipped from V and 5 bases from J, the junction kept 8 bases outside the gene matches. CDR1 is SQVTM, CDR2 ANQGSEA, per germline. There are 13 residues in the CDR3. CDR3 sequence: CSVRIGGGETQYF. CDR3 DNA sequence: TGCAGCGTTAGGATAGGGGGCGGTGAGACCCAGTACTTC.

This chain connects TRBV14 to TRBJ2-5, with 9 positions matching TRBD2. This CDR3 has 16 residues. The germline V gene has CDR1 SGHDN and CDR2 FVKESK. The junction had 10 bases not matched to a gene; V was cut back by 4 bases and J by 4 bases. The CDR3 DNA reads TGTGCCAGCAGCCCAGCAGGCGCGGGAGGGCCAGAGACCCAGTACTTC. Translation gives CASSPAGAGGPETQYF.

The chain uses TRBV7-9 and TRBJ1-1; possible D gene TRBD1, 6 bases. Germline V lookup: CDR1 SEHNR, CDR2 FQNEAQ (reference sequence). V was trimmed by 3 bases and J by 1 base, leaving 15 bases between them. The CDR3 is made up of 16 amino acids. This CDR3 is CASSLSGGARNTEAFF. For the CDR3, the DNA is TGTGCCAGCAGCTTGTCTGGGGGGGCAAGGAACACTGAAGCTTTCTTT.

The chain combines TRBV28 with TRBJ1-2, with D unclear. Per germline, CDR1 MDHEN and CDR2 SYDVKM. This CDR3 is built from 14 residues. The V gene lost 5 bases and the J gene lost 0 bases, with 10 bases spanning the gap. This CDR3 reads CASSTSGANYGYTF. In DNA, the CDR3 is TGTGCCAGCAGTACGTCAGGCGCTAACTATGGCTACACCTTC.

V is TRBV9 and J is TRBJ2-1; TRBD2 might be the D (6 bases). V lost 0 bases and J lost 4, with 11 bases in between. The germline CDR1 and CDR2 sequences are SGDLS and YYNGEE. The CDR3 has 15 amino acids. The CDR3 coding sequence is TGTGCCAGCAGCGTAGCTGACGGGACTTACAATGAGCAGTTCTTC. Translating gives CASSVADGTYNEQFF.

In its sample, this clone was seen once. V and J are TRBV12-3 or TRBV12-4 and TRBJ2-7, with 7 bases identical to TRBD1. V lost 9 bases to trimming and J lost 5 bases; unmatched junction nucleotides: 10. The CDR3 totals 13 residues. The CDR3 here is CASKVRTGNEQYF. The CDR3 nucleotides read TGTGCCAGTAAGGTTAGGACAGGCAACGAGCAGTACTTC.